Below are 26 T cell receptor beta chains sequenced from a single sample in a study of T cells after somatic rescue of genetic block. Here immunoSEQ multiplex PCR was the method, and the copy in TCRdb shows in-frame clones only, minus some. This table has roughly 67,000 clones, 92% appearing once. The specimen was peripheral blood mononuclear cells (PBMCs). These receptors came from a middle-aged man.

V usage is TRBV18 and J usage is TRBJ2-6, with 10 bases fitting TRBD1. Germline loops: CDR1 KGHSH, CDR2 LQKENI. With V trimmed by 5 bases and J by 2 bases, 6 bases remained unmatched. The CDR3 is 17 residues long. The CDR3 spells CASSSGTGVTGANVLTF. The CDR3 DNA sequence: TGTGCCAGCTCATCCGGGACAGGGGTCACTGGGGCCAACGTCCTGACTTTC.

The chain carries TRBV2 and TRBJ2-7; TRBD1 agrees at 12 bases. V was clipped by 6 bases and J by 7 bases; unmatched bases: 7. There are 14 residues in the CDR3. Germline values: CDR1 SNHLY, CDR2 FYNNEI. Here the CDR3 DNA reads TGTGCCAGCAGGAACCGGGACAGGGGGCTTGAGCAGTACTTC. As protein: CASRNRDRGLEQYF.

This rearrangement joins TRBV4-2 to TRBJ1-2; tentative D call: TRBD1 (5 bases). Germline V gene sequence: CDR1 LGHNA, CDR2 YNFKEQ. CDR3 length: 13 amino acids. V was trimmed by 1 base and J by 8 bases, leaving 11 bases between them. The CDR3 region has the DNA TGTGCCAGCAGCCAAGGGGGGGGATTGGGCTACACCTTC. It translates to CASSQGGGLGYTF.

The chain uses TRBV5-1 and TRBJ1-6, with a weak D call TRBD1 (6 bases). CDR3 size: 14 residues. The ends were cut back, 5 bases at V and 10 bases at J, with 16 bases in the middle. Germline V gene sequence: CDR1 SGHRS, CDR2 YFSETQ. CDR3 sequence reads: CASRDTSGESPLHF. The CDR3 DNA reads TGCGCCAGCAGGGATACCTCAGGGGAGTCACCCCTCCACTTT.

This chain joins TRBV5-6 and TRBJ2-1; tentatively, D is TRBD2 (5 bases). Per germline, CDR1 SGHDT and CDR2 YYEEEE. Trimming removed 0 bases at V and 1 base at J, with 14 bases between. The length of the CDR3 is 17 residues. CDR3 residues: CASSLARGPISYNEQFF. The CDR3 nucleotides are TGTGCCAGCAGCTTGGCCAGAGGGCCAATTTCCTACAATGAGCAGTTCTTC.

The chain combines TRBV28 with TRBJ1-2; 8 bases line up with TRBD1. The CDR3 runs to 15 residues. CDR1 is MDHEN and CDR2 is SYDVKM in the germline V gene. V lost 3 bases to trimming and J lost 8 bases; unmatched junction nucleotides: 11. CDR3 DNA sequence: TGTGCCAGCAGTTTTTCAGGGGGCCACGGAAAAGGCTACACCTTC. It encodes CASSFSGGHGKGYTF.

The CDR3 sequence is CASSLARGTEAFF. The DNA of the CDR3 is TGTGCCAGCAGCTTAGCCAGGGGCACTGAAGCTTTCTTT. The rearrangement uses TRBV7-2 and TRBJ1-1, with a possible D match to TRBD1 (6 bases). This CDR3 contains 13 residues. With 0 bases removed from V and 4 bases from J, the gap between germline ends came to 6 bases. The V gene's germline CDR1 is SGHTA and CDR2 FQGNSA.

The V gene is TRBV7-9, the J gene TRBJ1-3, with D unresolved. The germline CDR1 and CDR2 sequences are SEHNR and FQNEAQ (reference sequence). There are 15 residues in the CDR3. Trimming left V 2 bases short and J 1 base short, with 9 bases between. CDR3 nucleotides: TGTGCCAGCAGCTTAAGTCTTACTTCTGGAAACACCATATATTTT. Translation: CASSLSLTSGNTIYF.

In DNA form, the CDR3 reads TGTGCCAGCAGATCGGGACGGGTTTACAATGAGCAGTTCTTC. Translating it yields CASRSGRVYNEQFF. The chain joins TRBV6-5 to TRBJ2-1, with D perhaps assigned TRBD1 or TRBD2 (5 bases each). The CDR3 runs 14 residues. Germline CDR1 reads MNHEY; CDR2 reads SVGAGI. V was cut by 6 bases and J by 4 bases, with 13 bases left in between.

The V gene is TRBV4-1, the J gene TRBJ1-2, with D unresolved. CDR1 and CDR2 from the germline V gene are MGHRA and YSYEKL. The V end was cut by 1 base, the J end by 5 bases, with 14 bases between. The CDR3 has 15 amino acids. The CDR3 spells CASSQAPGFDYGYTF. As DNA, the CDR3 is TGCGCCAGCAGCCAAGCCCCTGGGTTTGATTATGGCTACACCTTC.

A remark on this clone: Germline and junction disagree at one end, which may indicate a read error. The chain joins TRBV6-5 to TRBJ1-2; no reliable D call. CDR3 size: 14 residues. In germline, CDR1 is MNHEY, CDR2 SVGAGI. The CDR3 loop reads CVSTKAATNYGYTF. CDR3 coding DNA: TGTGTCAGCACTAAGGCCGCAACTAACTATGGCTACACCTTC.

The chain uses TRBV5-1 and TRBJ2-1; 11 bases match TRBD2. CDR1 and CDR2 from the germline V gene are SGHRS and YFSETQ. V shed 3 bases and J 8 bases; nucleotides not matched to a gene: 10. This CDR3 region has 16 residues. The DNA of the CDR3 is TGCGCCAGCAGCTACCTTAGCGGGAGGGCCATGGATGAGCAGTTCTTC. Its translation is CASSYLSGRAMDEQFF.

The V call is TRBV6-5, the J call TRBJ1-1, with no clear D. The germline V and J ends were trimmed by 5 bases and 5 bases, with 12 bases remaining between them. CDR3 size: 13 residues. CDR1 and CDR2 (germline): MNHEY, SVGAGI. DNA for the CDR3: TGTGCCAGCAGTCGTAACGTTAGGACTGAAGCTTTCTTT. Amino acids: CASSRNVRTEAFF.

V usage is TRBV5-1 and J usage is TRBJ2-2; 12 bases align to TRBD1. This CDR3 region has 16 residues. Germline V CDR1 and CDR2: SGHRS, YFSETQ. V shed 4 bases, J shed 5 bases, and the junction held 6 bases outside the gene matches. The CDR3 sequence is CASSPPGQGATGELFF. In DNA, the CDR3 is TGCGCCAGCAGCCCGCCGGGACAGGGGGCTACCGGGGAGCTGTTTTTT.

V is TRBV6-6 and J is TRBJ1-2, with 7 bases lining up with TRBD1. The CDR3 totals 13 residues. With V trimmed by 6 bases and J by 5 bases, 6 bases remained unmatched. Per germline, CDR1 MNHNY and CDR2 SVGAGI (reference sequence). CDR3 in amino acids: CASREGARYGYTF. The CDR3 bases are TGTGCCAGCAGAGAGGGGGCTAGGTATGGCTACACCTTC.

The rearrangement joins TRBV9 to TRBJ2-3; 9 bases are shared with TRBD2. There are 17 residues in the CDR3. The V gene's germline CDR1 is SGDLS and CDR2 YYNGEE. With V trimmed by 4 bases and J by 2 bases, 11 bases remained unmatched. The CDR3 DNA sequence: TGTGCCAGCAGCCCCTTTCTGCGGGGGGGTAACACAGATACGCAGTATTTT. Encoded protein: CASSPFLRGGNTDTQYF.

On this clone: This same CDR3 is encoded by further DNA sequences in the sample. The chain carries TRBV9 and TRBJ2-3, with D unclear. The germline CDR1 and CDR2 sequences are SGDLS and YYNGEE. V lost 0 bases and J lost 4, with 6 bases in between. This CDR3 is built from 13 residues. CDR3 in DNA: TGTGCCAGCAGCGTAGCCCCCCCAGATACGCAGTATTTT. This gives the protein CASSVAPPDTQYF.

The V call is TRBV2, the J call TRBJ2-1; tentative D call: TRBD1 (5 bases). The CDR3 is 14 residues long. Per germline, CDR1 SNHLY and CDR2 FYNNEI. Trimming stripped 6 bases from V and 2 bases from J, with 11 bases between. As DNA, the CDR3 is TGTGCCAGCAGGGACGCACAGGCCTACAATGAGCAGTTCTTC. Protein sequence: CASRDAQAYNEQFF.

J is TRBJ2-1 and V is TRBV7-9, with 7 bases fitting TRBD1. The CDR3 runs to 15 residues. Germline CDR1 and CDR2: SEHNR and FQNEAQ (reference sequence). Trimming at V came to 3 bases and at J to 3 bases, leaving 5 bases not matched to a gene. This CDR3 reads CASSFKGAHYNEQFF. The DNA for the CDR3 is TGTGCCAGCAGCTTCAAGGGGGCACACTACAATGAGCAGTTCTTC.

The V and J genes are TRBV4-2 and TRBJ1-1, with 7 bases identical to TRBD1. The CDR3 contains 16 residues. V dropped 4 bases and J dropped 6; count of bases not matched to a gene: 14. Germline values: CDR1 LGHNA, CDR2 YNFKEQ. CDR3 coding DNA: TGTGCCAGCAGCCCGTTATCGCCGGACAGGTTCGCTGAAGCTTTCTTT. Protein sequence: CASSPLSPDRFAEAFF.

This chain joins TRBV4-3 and TRBJ1-5; D is perhaps TRBD1 (5 bases). Germline V CDR1 and CDR2: LGHNA, YSLEER. V was trimmed by 2 bases and J by 4 bases, leaving 12 bases between them. The CDR3 runs 15 residues. CDR3 coding DNA: TGCGCCAGCAGCCAATTCCTCGGGGGGAATCAGCCCCAGCATTTT. It encodes CASSQFLGGNQPQHF.

V is TRBV18 and J is TRBJ2-7; TRBD2 aligns across 10 bases. The CDR3 consists of 14 residues. CDR1 is KGHSH, CDR2 LQKENI, per germline. V lost 2 bases to trimming and J lost 7 bases; unmatched junction nucleotides: 5. This CDR3 is CASSPIAGGGEQYF. Here the CDR3 DNA reads TGTGCCAGCTCACCAATAGCGGGAGGAGGAGAGCAGTACTTC.

V gene TRBV4-2 combines with J gene TRBJ1-2, with 10 bases matching TRBD1. The ends lost 3 bases at V and 6 bases at J; junction bases unmatched: 4. This CDR3 region has 14 residues. Germline V gives CDR1 LGHNA, CDR2 YNFKEQ. CDR3 protein: CASSHRDRGNGYTF. The DNA of the CDR3 is TGTGCCAGCAGCCACCGGGACAGGGGCAATGGCTACACCTTC.

The chain is built from TRBV2 and TRBJ1-1, with TRBD1 identical over 10 bases. V lost 7 bases to trimming and J lost 3 bases; unmatched junction nucleotides: 2. CDR1 and CDR2 (germline): SNHLY, FYNNEI. This CDR3 contains 13 residues. The CDR3 bases are TGTGCCAGCATGGGACAGGGGCACACTGAAGCTTTCTTT. This gives the protein CASMGQGHTEAFF.

This sequence joins TRBV6-5 and TRBJ1-6; D gene uncertain. The CDR3 sequence is 12 residues long. Looked up from germline, CDR1 is MNHEY and CDR2 is SVGAGI. V shed 6 bases and J shed 6 bases, with 6 bases lying between them. The CDR3 DNA reads TGTGCCAGCAGCTCAATTAATTCACCCCTCCACTTT. Protein product: CASSSINSPLHF.

The V gene is TRBV19, the J gene TRBJ2-6; D unclear. V shed 4 bases and J shed 0 bases, with 16 bases lying between them. The CDR3 spans 18 residues. CDR1 is LNHDA and CDR2 is SQIVND in the germline V gene (reference sequence). Here the CDR3 reads CASSTTGKEGSGANVLTF. CDR3 coding DNA: TGTGCCAGTAGTACGACTGGGAAAGAAGGCTCTGGGGCCAACGTCCTGACTTTC.